The 2 T cell receptor beta chains below all came from one sample that was sequenced in a study of blood T cell repertoires in COVID-19. Clones were sequenced by immunoSEQ multiplex PCR, and TCRdb holds only the in-frame ones, with some missing. The sample lists approximately 300,000 clones, roughly nine tenths seen once, with under 7.5% in the top ten. Sequencing input: peripheral blood. These receptors came from a man younger than 30 who had recovered from COVID-19.

The V call is TRBV5-1, the J call TRBJ2-6; unclear D gene. The CDR3 covers 16 residues. Trimming took off 1 base at V and 1 base at J, with 9 bases between the two ends. Germline-derived CDR1 and CDR2 are SGHRS and YFSETQ. The chain's CDR3 is CASSLHLSSGANVLTF. CDR3 DNA sequence: TGCGCCAGCAGCTTGCACCTATCGTCTGGGGCCAACGTCCTGACTTTC.

The chain links TRBV25-1 to TRBJ1-2, with a tentative D call TRBD1 (6 bases). Trimming pared 6 bases from V and 3 bases from J, leaving 11 bases between. CDR3 length: 13 residues. Germline CDR1 MGHDK, CDR2 SYGVNS. CDR3 sequence (DNA): TGTGCCAGCAGGAGGGGGGGGCACTATGGCTACACCTTC. Translated: CASRRGGHYGYTF.